Sequencing of this T cell receptor beta chain was carried out in a study of Ad26.COV2.S vaccination and SARS-CoV-2 variants. Overall study results and limits: Spike-specific TCR breadth was greater after Ad26.COV2.S than placebo. Analyses that measured TCR breadth and depth may have underestimated total T cell responses.

The assay was immunoSEQ multiplex PCR, and TCRdb's table has in-frame clones only and misses some. The table has 350,000 to 450,000 clones, approximately 92% seen once. CDR1 is WSHSY, CDR2 SAAADI, per germline. This CDR3 contains 15 residues. Trimming took off 3 bases at V and 3 bases at J, with 14 bases between the two ends. This clone has just one count. Its antigen is currently unknown. Treatment described: roughly 19 received Ad26.COV2.S at low or high dose, single or two shots; 5 received placebo; per-sample allocation not given. Day 63 after the first injection of vaccine or placebo was the sampling time.

Sequenced here: peripheral blood, sampled in a trial of Ad26.COV2.S vaccine versus placebo. This chain joins TRBV10-2 and TRBJ1-2, with D perhaps TRBD1 (6 bases). This clonotype was sampled from a person aged 18 to 65 who received the Ad26.COV2.S COVID-19 vaccine or a placebo. CDR3 nucleotide sequence: TGCGCCAGCAGTGATACAGGGACTGTGGACTATGGCTACACCTTC. Its protein product is CASSDTGTVDYGYTF.